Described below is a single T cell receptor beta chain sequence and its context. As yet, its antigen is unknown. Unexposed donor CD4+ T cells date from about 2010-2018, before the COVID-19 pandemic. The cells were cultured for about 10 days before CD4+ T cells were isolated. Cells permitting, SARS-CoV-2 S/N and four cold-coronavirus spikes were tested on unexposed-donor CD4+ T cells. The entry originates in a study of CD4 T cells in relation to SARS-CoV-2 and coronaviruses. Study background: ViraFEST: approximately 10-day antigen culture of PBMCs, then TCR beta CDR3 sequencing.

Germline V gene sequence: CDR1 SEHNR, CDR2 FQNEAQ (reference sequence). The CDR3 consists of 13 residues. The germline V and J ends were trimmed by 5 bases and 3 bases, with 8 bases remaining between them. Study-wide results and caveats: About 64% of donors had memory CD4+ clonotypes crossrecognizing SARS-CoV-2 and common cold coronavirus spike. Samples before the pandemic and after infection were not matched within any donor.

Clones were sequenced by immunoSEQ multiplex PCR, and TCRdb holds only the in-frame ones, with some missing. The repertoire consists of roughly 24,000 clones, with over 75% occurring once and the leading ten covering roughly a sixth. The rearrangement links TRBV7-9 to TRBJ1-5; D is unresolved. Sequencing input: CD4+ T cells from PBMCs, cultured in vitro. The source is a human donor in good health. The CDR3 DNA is TGTGCCAGCAGCCTAGGAGTCAATCAGCCCCAGCATTTT. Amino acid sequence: CASSLGVNQPQHF.